This TCR beta chain was documented in a study of early T cells in non-severe SARS-CoV-2 infection (dated by TCRdb to the early 2020s). About the study as a whole: Because TCR sequencing was done on bulk RNA from unsorted whole blood, the alpha and beta chains could not be paired.

A case-control design nested within a healthcare worker cohort in London, UK, was used, with weekly nasopharyngeal swab PCR tests and blood sampling performed. Healthcare workers were recruited between 23 and 31 March 2020, during the week of the UK lockdown, and were followed weekly for up to roughly 15 weeks. Library prep was done by 5' RACE. Sequencing used a NextSeq 500. The TCR library protocol attached unique molecular identifiers to individual cDNA molecules to correct for sequencing error and PCR bias. TCR alpha and beta chains were both sequenced, and the abundances of alpha and beta sequences in each sample were closely correlated with each other. The published analysis was carried out like this. V gene, J gene and CDR3 annotation of TCR sequences was performed with Decombinator V4. TCRs were defined as expanded if a significant change between any two time points was detected under a Poisson model with p below 0.0001. TCR abundances were normalised to the total number of TCRs sequenced in each sample and reported as counts per million. TRAV1-2 paired with TRAJ12, TRAJ20 or TRAJ33 defined MAIT TCRs, while TRAV10 paired with TRAJ18 defined iNKT TCRs. VDJdb, accessed 1 November 2021, was searched for CMV, EBV and SARS-CoV-2 annotated TCRs, excluding TCRs annotated for multiple antigens. TCRdb cleaned the public reads at Q25 with fastp, built clones with MiXCR and kept in-frame beta chains. Rows with a matching CDR3 protein are joined into one entry that keeps the most common DNA and genes. TCRdb, rather than the study authors, made the V and J calls. The sample data list 60,000 to 75,000 distinct CDR3 sequences, and approximately 12% of these were observed just once. The top ten constitute roughly 6% of the sample.

Ends trimmed: V by 7 bases, J by 6 bases; bases unmatched to a gene: 5. CDR1 SQVTM and CDR2 ANQGSEA were looked up in the germline V gene. Inclusive of the bounding cysteine and phenylalanine, the CDR3 is 11 residues long. Only the CDR3 part of the read is kept: 33 bases, read in frame from the first base. This clonotype occurred a few times. What antigen it recognizes has not been identified. The record has no base qualities; no much larger clone is one base away. The paper's findings and limits, for the study overall: VDJdb matching was skewed toward anti-spike CD8 responses and likely underestimated virus-specific expansions by missing private and CD4 specificities.

The rearranged segments are TRBV29-1 and TRBJ1-2; 7 bases in between match TRBD1. This sequence was found in an adult who was a healthcare worker with PCR-confirmed SARS-CoV-2 infection or an uninfected control (not recorded which). The material sequenced was whole blood. For the CDR3, the sequence is CSGQGTHGYTF. Here is the DNA: TGCAGCGGACAGGGAACACATGGCTACACCTTC. Reference TRBV29-1 and TRBJ1-2 genes cover what lies past the CDR3, so the full variable domain is SAVISQKPSRDICQRGTSLTIQCQVDSQVTMMFWYRQQPGQSLTLIATANQGSEATYESGFVIDKFPISRPNLTFSTLTVSNMSPEDSSIYLCSGQGTHGYTFGSGTRLTVV.